These 27 T cell receptor beta chains originate from one sample sequenced in a study of blood T cell repertoires in COVID-19. TCRdb keeps only in-frame clones here, not all; method: immunoSEQ multiplex PCR. The sample records around 400,000 clones, more than 70% being singletons. The sequencing input was peripheral blood. These TCRs come from a woman aged 30 to 39 with COVID-19, enrolled during active disease.

The J gene is TRBJ1-5, the V gene TRBV30, with TRBD1 identical over 7 bases. J gave up 6 bases and V 1 base, and 6 bases lay outside the gene matches. Germline-derived CDR1 and CDR2 are GTSNPN and SVGIG (reference sequence). CDR3 size: 14 residues. In nucleotides, the CDR3 is TGTGCCTGGAGTGGCGCAAACAGGGGTCAGCCCCAGCATTTT. It is translated as CAWSGANRGQPQHF.

The chain carries TRBV27 and TRBJ2-2, with D tentatively TRBD2 (6 bases). Between the trimmed V and J ends, which lost 5 bases and 5 bases, there was a span of 18 bases. Per the germline V gene, CDR1 is MNHEY and CDR2 is SMNVEV (reference sequence). This CDR3 region has 16 residues. The CDR3 region is CASSRSGLSVTGELFF. The CDR3 DNA sequence: TGTGCCAGCAGTCGATCGGGACTTAGTGTTACCGGGGAGCTGTTTTTT.

This rearrangement joins TRBV7-9 to TRBJ1-5, with 10 bases identical to TRBD1. V dropped 5 bases and J dropped 0; count of bases not matched to a gene: 13. In germline, CDR1 is SEHNR, CDR2 FQNEAQ (reference sequence). The CDR3 contains 19 residues. The CDR3 sequence: CASSASPGQGPYSNQPQHF. CDR3 DNA: TGTGCCAGCAGCGCGTCCCCGGGACAGGGGCCTTATAGCAATCAGCCCCAGCATTTT.

CDR3 loop: CASSLAGGNTGELFF. The CDR3 DNA reads TGTGCCAGCAGTTTAGCGGGAGGGAACACCGGGGAGCTGTTTTTT. The chain joins TRBV28 to TRBJ2-2; 8 nucleotides line up with TRBD2. The CDR3 is 15 residues long. Germline V gene sequence: CDR1 MDHEN, CDR2 SYDVKM. V was clipped by 2 bases and J by 1 base; unmatched bases: 0.

The chain recombines TRBV7-8 with TRBJ2-1; TRBD2 might be the D (6 bases). The CDR3 totals 15 residues. V was trimmed by 6 bases and J by 3 bases, leaving 15 bases between them. CDR1 is SGHVS and CDR2 is FQNEAQ in the germline V gene. The CDR3 sequence is CASRISGTVYNEQFF. Here the CDR3 DNA reads TGTGCCAGCAGAATCTCCGGGACTGTCTACAATGAGCAGTTCTTC.

The sample holds many counts of this clone. The chain joins TRBV27 to TRBJ2-5; 8 nucleotides align to TRBD2. V dropped 0 bases and J dropped 4; count of bases not matched to a gene: 4. Germline V gene lookup returns CDR1 MNHEY and CDR2 SMNVEV (reference sequence). The CDR3 consists of 15 residues. The CDR3 DNA follows: TGTGCCAGCAGTTTATCGGACGGGAGGGGAGAGACCCAGTACTTC. It encodes CASSLSDGRGETQYF.

Notes on this clone: A junction end diverges from the germline sequence, so it may reflect a read error. This chain links TRBV2 with TRBJ2-7; 7 nucleotides align to TRBD1. The germline gives CDR1 SNHLY, CDR2 FYNNEI. The CDR3 covers 12 residues. DNA for the CDR3: TGTGCCAGCAGTCCCCCGTTAGGGGGCGCCACATTC. It encodes CASSPPLGGATF.

This clone was detected only once. This chain uses TRBV7-9 with TRBJ2-5; tentative D call: TRBD1 (6 bases). Looked up from germline, CDR1 is SEHNR and CDR2 is FQNEAQ (reference sequence). Trimming took off 4 bases at V and 5 bases at J, with 14 bases between the two ends. There are 14 residues in the CDR3. CDR3 coding DNA: TGTGCCAGCAGCTGGACCAGGGGAACGGAGACCCAGTACTTC. Amino acid sequence: CASSWTRGTETQYF.

This chain uses TRBV10-3 with TRBJ2-3; D is perhaps TRBD1 (5 bases). V lost 4 bases and J 6 bases, leaving 5 bases between the germline ends. Germline values: CDR1 ENHRY, CDR2 SYGVKD. The CDR3 runs 11 residues. The CDR3 coding sequence is TGTGCCATCAGTGGGGGCGATACGCAGTATTTT. Protein sequence: CAISGGDTQYF.

The V call is TRBV28, the J call TRBJ2-1, with 8 bases identical to TRBD1. CDR3 length: 15 amino acids. With 6 bases clipped from V and 4 bases from J, the junction kept 8 bases outside the gene matches. The germline V gene encodes CDR1 MDHEN and CDR2 SYDVKM. For the CDR3, the DNA is TGTGCCAGCAGCTCCCCAGGGGGCAGGTACAATGAGCAGTTCTTC. Protein: CASSSPGGRYNEQFF.

This clone appeared a single time. This rearrangement joins TRBV18 to TRBJ1-6, with 7 bases lining up with TRBD1. The J segment lost 8 bases and the V segment lost 6 bases, leaving 7 bases of the junction unmatched. The CDR3 covers 14 residues. The germline gives CDR1 KGHSH, CDR2 LQKENI. CDR3 nucleotide sequence: TGTGCCAGCTCTGAGACAGGGAGACATTCACCCCTCCACTTT. Translation: CASSETGRHSPLHF.

The J gene is TRBJ1-1, the V gene TRBV2, with 11 bases fitting TRBD1. CDR1 and CDR2 (germline): SNHLY, FYNNEI. This CDR3 contains 13 residues. V was pared by 11 bases and J by 0 bases, with 2 bases of the junction left unmatched. CDR3 DNA: TGTGCCGGGACAGGGGGTGTGAACACTGAAGCTTTCTTT. Protein sequence: CAGTGGVNTEAFF.

This clone was detected only once. V and J are TRBV10-1 and TRBJ2-5, with 12 bases matching TRBD2. Trimming cost V 3 bases and J 2 bases; bases outside gene matches: 4. The CDR3 loop spans 16 amino acids. Germline CDR1 and CDR2: WNHNN and SYGVQD (reference sequence). As DNA, the CDR3 is TGCGCCAGCAGTGATGGGACTAGCGGGTTACAAGAGACCCAGTACTTC. Residues: CASSDGTSGLQETQYF.

The J gene is TRBJ2-4, the V gene TRBV2, with D possibly TRBD1 on 6 matching bases. Germline loops: CDR1 SNHLY, CDR2 FYNNEI. Deletions cut 2 bases from V and 6 bases from J, with 11 bases between. There are 14 residues in the CDR3. As DNA, the CDR3 is TGTGCCAGCAGTGAATGGCAGGGGTTAAACATTCAGTACTTC. The encoded protein is CASSEWQGLNIQYF.

The chain couples TRBV6-5 to TRBJ1-1; D might be TRBD1 (5 bases). CDR1 and CDR2 from the germline V gene are MNHEY and SVGAGI. The CDR3 covers 15 residues. Trimming pared 0 bases from V and 0 bases from J, leaving 8 bases between. CDR3 amino acids: CASSYSTEMNTEAFF. The CDR3 DNA is TGTGCCAGCAGTTACTCGACAGAAATGAACACTGAAGCTTTCTTT.

The chain combines TRBV9 with TRBJ1-1; D remains ambiguous. V lost 2 bases to trimming and J lost 3 bases, with 11 bases between them. CDR1 and CDR2 from the germline V gene are SGDLS and YYNGEE. The CDR3 is 14 amino acids. The CDR3 DNA follows: TGTGCCAGCAGCGTGTCTCCAGGTGACACTGAAGCTTTCTTT. Translating it yields CASSVSPGDTEAFF.

This clone showed up just a few times. The rearrangement joins TRBV1 to TRBJ1-5; the D call in the table, TRBD1, was not verified against the DNA. TRBV1 is a recognized pseudogene. The CDR3 contains 15 residues. CDR3 sequence (DNA): TGCACCAGCAGCCACCGGACAGGGAACAATCAGCCCCAGCATTTT. Translated, it gives CTSSHRTGNNQPQHF.

This chain joins TRBV9 and TRBJ2-3; TRBD1 is a possible D gene (5 bases). This CDR3 is built from 14 residues. Trimming cost V 4 bases and J 0 bases, with 9 bases left between them. Looked up from germline, CDR1 is SGDLS and CDR2 is YYNGEE. The CDR3 sequence is CASSLTVSTDTQYF. The CDR3 bases are TGTGCCAGCAGCCTGACAGTTAGCACAGATACGCAGTATTTT.

The genes are TRBV2 and TRBJ2-1; 7 nucleotides line up with TRBD1. V trimming: 7 bases; J trimming: 5 bases; junction bases outside the gene matches: 8. In germline, CDR1 is SNHLY, CDR2 FYNNEI. This CDR3 is 14 amino acids long. The CDR3 here is CASTSRGSDNEQFF. CDR3 coding DNA: TGTGCCAGCACCTCCAGGGGGTCGGACAATGAGCAGTTCTTC.

The chain carries TRBV24-1 and TRBJ1-2; tentatively, D is TRBD1 (6 bases). CDR1 and CDR2 from the germline V gene are KGHDR and SFDVKD. V dropped 7 bases and J dropped 13 bases, with 15 bases sitting between them. The CDR3 spans 11 residues. This chain's CDR3 is CATREDRPPTF. The CDR3 DNA reads as TGTGCCACCAGAGAAGACAGGCCGCCCACCTTC.

As to this clone: No DNA is shown, since the ends of the CDR3 on it are uncertain; the CDR3 is the one TCRdb lists. V is TRBV20-1 and J is TRBJ1-2. The CDR3 is 12 residues long, counting both termini. CDR1 and CDR2 (germline): DFQATT, SNEGSKA (reference sequence). The CDR3 sequence is CSASTRWGEGTF.

The chain is built from TRBV24-1 and TRBJ2-5, with 7 bases that match TRBD2. Per the germline V gene, CDR1 is KGHDR and CDR2 is SFDVKD. The CDR3 runs 15 residues. J lost 1 base, V lost 4 bases, and 5 bases had no gene match. This chain's CDR3 is CATSEATSRQETQYF. In DNA, the CDR3 is TGTGCCACCAGTGAAGCGACTAGCCGCCAAGAGACCCAGTACTTC.

The chain joins TRBV19 to TRBJ2-1; D is possibly TRBD1 (5 bases). The V and J ends lost 3 bases and 8 bases respectively, with 14 bases between them. Germline V lookup: CDR1 LNHDA, CDR2 SQIVND (reference sequence). CDR3 length: 14 residues. This chain's CDR3 is CASSIKKGWHEQFF. CDR3 in DNA: TGTGCCAGTAGTATTAAGAAGGGGTGGCATGAGCAGTTCTTC.

The chain links TRBV9 to TRBJ2-1; maybe TRBD1 (6 bases). V was shortened by 7 bases and J by 3 bases, with 23 bases between the two germline ends. Germline V CDR1 and CDR2: SGDLS, YYNGEE. The CDR3 totals 17 residues. CDR3 in amino acids: CASDHSSGPGVYNEQFF. CDR3 bases: TGTGCCAGCGACCACAGCTCGGGGCCAGGGGTCTACAATGAGCAGTTCTTC.

J is TRBJ1-6 and V is TRBV30; 7 bases are shared with TRBD1. J was trimmed by 10 bases and V by 5 bases; bases with no gene match: 8. CDR3 length: 13 residues. CDR1 and CDR2 (germline): GTSNPN, SVGIG (reference sequence). CDR3 nucleotide sequence: TGTGCCTGGTCTGACAGGGTTCGGTCACCCCTCCACTTT. Encoded protein: CAWSDRVRSPLHF.

The rearrangement joins TRBV30 to TRBJ2-7; 9 positions agree with TRBD1. J gave up 6 bases and V 4 bases, and 4 bases lay outside the gene matches. This CDR3 is 12 amino acids long. Germline V gene data show CDR1 as GTSNPN and CDR2 as SVGIG (reference sequence). The CDR3 coding sequence is TGTGCCTGGAAACAGGGGGCTTTCGAGCAGTACTTC. Encoded protein: CAWKQGAFEQYF.

The chain links TRBV25-1 to TRBJ2-1; 7 bases line up with TRBD1. Germline assignment: CDR1 MGHDK and CDR2 SYGVNS. The CDR3 covers 16 residues. Germline trimming cut 3 bases from V and 2 bases from J; bases unmatched to any gene: 7. This chain's CDR3 is CASSDLGQGAYNEQFF. The CDR3, as DNA: TGTGCCAGCAGTGATCTTGGTCAGGGGGCCTACAATGAGCAGTTCTTC.